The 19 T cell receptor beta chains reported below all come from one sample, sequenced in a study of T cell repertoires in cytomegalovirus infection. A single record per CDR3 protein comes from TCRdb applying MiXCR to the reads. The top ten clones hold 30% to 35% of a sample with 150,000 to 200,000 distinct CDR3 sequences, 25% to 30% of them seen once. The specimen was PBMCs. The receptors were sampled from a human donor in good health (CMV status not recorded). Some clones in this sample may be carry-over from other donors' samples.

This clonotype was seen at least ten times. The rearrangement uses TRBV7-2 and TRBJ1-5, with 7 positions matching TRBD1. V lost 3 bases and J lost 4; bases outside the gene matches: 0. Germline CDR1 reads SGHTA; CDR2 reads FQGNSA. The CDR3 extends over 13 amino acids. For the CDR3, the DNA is TGTGCCAGCAGCTTCAGGGGGAATCAGCCCCAGCATTTT. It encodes CASSFRGNQPQHF. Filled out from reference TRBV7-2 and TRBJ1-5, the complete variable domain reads GAGVSQSPSNKVTEKGKDVELRCDPISGHTALYWYRQSLGQGLEFLIYFQGNSAPDKSGLPSDRFSAERTGGSVSTLTIQRTQQEDSAVYLCASSFRGNQPQHFGDGTRLSIL.

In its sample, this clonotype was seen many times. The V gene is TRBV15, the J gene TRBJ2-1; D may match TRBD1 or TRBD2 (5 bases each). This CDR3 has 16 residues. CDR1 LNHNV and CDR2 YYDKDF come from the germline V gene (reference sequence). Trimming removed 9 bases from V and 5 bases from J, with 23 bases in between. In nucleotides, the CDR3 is TGTGCCACGAGCCGGGACCTAGCCGGTCCTAACAATGAGCAGTTCTTC. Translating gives CATSRDLAGPNNEQFF.

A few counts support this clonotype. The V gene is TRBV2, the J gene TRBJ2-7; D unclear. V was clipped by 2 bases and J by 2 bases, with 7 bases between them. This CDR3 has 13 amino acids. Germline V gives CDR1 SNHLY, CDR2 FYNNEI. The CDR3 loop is CASSEMPAYEQYF. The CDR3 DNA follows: TGTGCCAGCAGTGAAATGCCAGCCTACGAGCAGTACTTC.

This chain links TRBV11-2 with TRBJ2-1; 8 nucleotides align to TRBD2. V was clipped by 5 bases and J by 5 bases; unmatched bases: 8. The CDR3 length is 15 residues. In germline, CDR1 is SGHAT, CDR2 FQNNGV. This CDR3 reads CASSPTGGGNNEQFF. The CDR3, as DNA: TGTGCCAGCAGCCCTACTGGCGGGGGGAACAATGAGCAGTTCTTC.

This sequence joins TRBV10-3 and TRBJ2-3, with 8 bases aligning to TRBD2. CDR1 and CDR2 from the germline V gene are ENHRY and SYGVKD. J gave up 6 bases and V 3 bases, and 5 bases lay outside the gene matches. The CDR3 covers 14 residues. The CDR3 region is CAISEGGGSDTQYF. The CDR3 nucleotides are TGTGCCATCAGTGAAGGCGGGGGGTCCGATACGCAGTATTTT.

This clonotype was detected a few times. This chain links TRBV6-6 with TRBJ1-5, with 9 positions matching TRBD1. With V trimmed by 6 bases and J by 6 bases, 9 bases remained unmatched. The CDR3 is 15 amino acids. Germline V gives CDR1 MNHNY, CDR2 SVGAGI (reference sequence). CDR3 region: CASRGRQGGSQPQHF. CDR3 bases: TGTGCCAGCAGGGGAAGACAGGGGGGAAGTCAGCCCCAGCATTTT.

The chain's CDR3 is CASSSDGNQPQHF. The CDR3 DNA reads as TGTGCCAGCAGCTCTGATGGCAATCAGCCCCAGCATTTT. The genes are TRBV7-6 and TRBJ1-5; D not certain. Per the germline V gene, CDR1 is SGHVS and CDR2 is FNYEAQ. V was trimmed by 4 bases and J by 2 bases, leaving 6 bases between them. The CDR3 extends over 13 amino acids. Supplemented by reference TRBV7-6 and TRBJ1-5, the full variable domain reads GAGVSQSPRYKVTKRGQDVALRCDPISGHVSLYWYRQALGQGPEFLTYFNYEAQQDKSGLPNDRFSAERPEGSISTLTIQRTEQRDSAMYRCASSSDGNQPQHFGDGTRLSIL.

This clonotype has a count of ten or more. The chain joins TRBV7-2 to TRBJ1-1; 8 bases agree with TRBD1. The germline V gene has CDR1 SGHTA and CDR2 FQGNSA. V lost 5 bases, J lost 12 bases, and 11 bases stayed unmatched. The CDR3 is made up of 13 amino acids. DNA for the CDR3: TGTGCCAGCAGCGACAGGGGTGGTGTTCGGACTTTCTTT. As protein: CASSDRGGVRTFF.

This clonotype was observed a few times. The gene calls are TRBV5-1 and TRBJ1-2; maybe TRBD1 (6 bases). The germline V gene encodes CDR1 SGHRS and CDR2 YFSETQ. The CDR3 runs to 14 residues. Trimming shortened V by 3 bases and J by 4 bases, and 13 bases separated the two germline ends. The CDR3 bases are TGCGCCAGCAGCTCGCGGACAGCTTCCTATGGCTACACCTTC. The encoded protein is CASSSRTASYGYTF.

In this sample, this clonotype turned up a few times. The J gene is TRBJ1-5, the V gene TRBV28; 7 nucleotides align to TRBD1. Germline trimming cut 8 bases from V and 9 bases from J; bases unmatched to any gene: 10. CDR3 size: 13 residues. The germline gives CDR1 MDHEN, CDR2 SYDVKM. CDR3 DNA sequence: TGTGCCAGCTGGACAGGACGGGGAGCGCCCCAGCATTTT. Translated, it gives CASWTGRGAPQHF.

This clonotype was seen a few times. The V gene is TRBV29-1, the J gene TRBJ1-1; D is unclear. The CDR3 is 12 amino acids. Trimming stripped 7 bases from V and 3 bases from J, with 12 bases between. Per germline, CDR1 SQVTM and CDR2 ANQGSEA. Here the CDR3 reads CSGRRTDTEAFF. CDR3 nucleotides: TGCAGCGGGAGACGTACGGACACTGAAGCTTTCTTT.

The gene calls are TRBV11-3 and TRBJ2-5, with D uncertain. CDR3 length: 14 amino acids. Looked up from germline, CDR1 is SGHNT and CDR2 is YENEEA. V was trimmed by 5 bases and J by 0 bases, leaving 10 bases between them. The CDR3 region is CASSRRANQETQYF. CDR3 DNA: TGTGCCAGCAGCCGAAGGGCGAACCAAGAGACCCAGTACTTC.

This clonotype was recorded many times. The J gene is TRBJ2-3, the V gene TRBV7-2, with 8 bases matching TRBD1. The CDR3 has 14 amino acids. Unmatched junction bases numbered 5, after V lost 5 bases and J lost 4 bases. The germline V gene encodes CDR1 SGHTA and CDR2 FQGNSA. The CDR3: CASSHGQGADTQYF. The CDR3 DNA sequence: TGTGCCAGCAGCCACGGACAGGGAGCAGATACGCAGTATTTT.

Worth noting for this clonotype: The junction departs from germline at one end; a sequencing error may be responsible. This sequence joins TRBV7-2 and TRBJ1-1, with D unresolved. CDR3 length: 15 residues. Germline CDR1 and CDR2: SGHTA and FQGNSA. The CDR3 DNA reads TGTGCCAGCAGCCCGGAGCGACGGAAAAACACTGAAGCTTCCTTT. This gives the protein CASSPERRKNTEASF. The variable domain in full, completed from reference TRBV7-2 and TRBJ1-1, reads GAGVSQSPSNKVTEKGKDVELRCDPISGHTALYWYRQSLGQGLEFLIYFQGNSAPDKSGLPSDRFSAERTGGSVSTLTIQRTQQEDSAVYLCASSPERRKNTEASFGQGTRLTVV.

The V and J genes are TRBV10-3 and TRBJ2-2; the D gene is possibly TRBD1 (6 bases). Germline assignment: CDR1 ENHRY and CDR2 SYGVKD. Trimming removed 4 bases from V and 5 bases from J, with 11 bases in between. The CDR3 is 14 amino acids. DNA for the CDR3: TGTGCCATCAGTGGGACCGGGACAACCGGGGAGCTGTTTTTT. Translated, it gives CAISGTGTTGELFF.

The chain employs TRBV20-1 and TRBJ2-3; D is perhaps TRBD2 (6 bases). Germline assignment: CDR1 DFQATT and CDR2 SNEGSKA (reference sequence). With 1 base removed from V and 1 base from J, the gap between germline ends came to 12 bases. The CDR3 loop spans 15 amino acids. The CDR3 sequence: CSARGRGKGTDTQYF. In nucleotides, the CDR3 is TGCAGTGCTAGAGGGCGGGGTAAGGGCACAGATACGCAGTATTTT.

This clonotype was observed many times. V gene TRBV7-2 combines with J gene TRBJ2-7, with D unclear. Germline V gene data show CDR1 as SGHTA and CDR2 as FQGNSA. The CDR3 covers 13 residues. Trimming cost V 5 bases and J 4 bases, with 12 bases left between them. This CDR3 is CASSPAKEYEQYF. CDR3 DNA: TGTGCCAGCAGCCCCGCGAAGGAATACGAGCAGTACTTC.

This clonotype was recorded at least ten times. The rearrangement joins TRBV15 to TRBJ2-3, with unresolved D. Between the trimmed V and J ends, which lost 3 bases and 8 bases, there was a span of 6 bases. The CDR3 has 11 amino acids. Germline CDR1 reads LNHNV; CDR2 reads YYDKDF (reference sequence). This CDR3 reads CATSSGITQYF. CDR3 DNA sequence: TGTGCCACCAGCAGCGGAATTACGCAGTATTTT.

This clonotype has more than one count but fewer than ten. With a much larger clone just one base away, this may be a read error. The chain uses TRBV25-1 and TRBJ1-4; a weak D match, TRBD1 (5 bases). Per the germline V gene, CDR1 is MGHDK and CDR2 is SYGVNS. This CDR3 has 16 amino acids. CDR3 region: CACSVGPTVPNEKLFF. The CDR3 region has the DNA TGTGCCTGCAGTGTAGGCCCGACAGTGCCTAATGAAAAACTGTTTTTT.